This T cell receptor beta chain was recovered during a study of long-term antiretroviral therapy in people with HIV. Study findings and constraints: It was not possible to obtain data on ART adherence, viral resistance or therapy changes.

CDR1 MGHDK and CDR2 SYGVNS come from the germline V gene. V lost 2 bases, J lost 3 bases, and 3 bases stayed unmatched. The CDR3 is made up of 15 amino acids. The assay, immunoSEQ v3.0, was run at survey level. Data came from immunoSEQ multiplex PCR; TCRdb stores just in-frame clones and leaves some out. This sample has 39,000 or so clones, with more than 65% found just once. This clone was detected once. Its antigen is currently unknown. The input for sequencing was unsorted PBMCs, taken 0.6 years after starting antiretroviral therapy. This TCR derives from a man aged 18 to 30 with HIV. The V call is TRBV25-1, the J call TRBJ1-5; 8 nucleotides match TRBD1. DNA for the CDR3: TGTGCCAGCAGTGAACAGGGGGCCCCCAATCAGCCCCAGCATTTT. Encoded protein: CASSEQGAPNQPQHF.